This passage covers 30 T cell receptor beta chains from one sample sequenced in a study of blood T cell repertoires in COVID-19. TCRdb's table, derived via immunoSEQ multiplex PCR, lists solely in-frame clones and lacks some. The table records roughly 230,000 clones, 82% of them present only once. Sequencing was done on a sample of PBMCs or T cells enriched from blood (not recorded which). These receptors were taken from a woman aged 55-70 years who had recovered from COVID-19.

The rearrangement links TRBV7-2 to TRBJ1-5; D may be TRBD1 (6 bases). In germline, CDR1 is SGHTA, CDR2 FQGNSA. The CDR3 has 15 amino acids. V shed 5 bases and J shed 4 bases, with 15 bases lying between them. The chain's CDR3 is CASSIWQGLNQPQHF. CDR3 DNA sequence: TGTGCCAGCAGCATCTGGCAGGGGTTGAATCAGCCCCAGCATTTT.

This chain connects TRBV9 to TRBJ2-1, with D possibly being TRBD1 (6 bases). V dropped 1 base and J dropped 1 base, with 12 bases sitting between them. The CDR3 runs 16 residues. Germline CDR1 SGDLS, CDR2 YYNGEE. CDR3 in amino acids: CASSVSRGQSYNEQFF. The CDR3 nucleotides read TGTGCCAGCAGCGTATCCCGTGGACAGTCCTACAATGAGCAGTTCTTC.

The rearrangement links TRBV5-1 to TRBJ1-2; maybe TRBD1 (5 bases). Germline V gene sequence: CDR1 SGHRS, CDR2 YFSETQ. This CDR3 has 15 amino acids. V lost 0 bases and J 2 bases, leaving 11 bases between the germline ends. The CDR3 coding sequence is TGCGCCAGCAGCTTGGAGCCGGGGGAGAACTATGGCTACACCTTC. Protein sequence: CASSLEPGENYGYTF.

This chain joins TRBV10-3 and TRBJ1-1; D not certain. Germline V lookup: CDR1 ENHRY, CDR2 SYGVKD. The CDR3 extends over 14 amino acids. V was pared by 10 bases and J by 1 base, with 16 bases between. CDR3 protein: CATSGGSPNTEAFF. The DNA of the CDR3 is TGTGCCACCAGCGGAGGTTCACCGAACACTGAAGCTTTCTTT.

The genes are TRBV27 and TRBJ2-7; 11 bases fit TRBD1. The germline V gene encodes CDR1 MNHEY and CDR2 SMNVEV (reference sequence). CDR3 length: 16 amino acids. The ends lost 6 bases at V and 4 bases at J; junction bases unmatched: 11. Here the CDR3 reads CASRPRGQGAVYEQYF. The CDR3 DNA sequence: TGTGCCAGCAGACCTAGAGGACAGGGGGCGGTTTACGAGCAGTACTTC.

This clone was detected once. V gene TRBV6-4 combines with J gene TRBJ2-6, with TRBD1 matching over 8 bases. J lost 0 bases, V lost 6 bases, and 1 base had no gene match. CDR1 MRHNA and CDR2 SNTAGT come from the germline V gene. The CDR3 covers 15 residues. The CDR3 is CASSDRGSGANVLTF. The DNA of the CDR3 is TGTGCCAGCAGCGACAGGGGCTCTGGGGCCAACGTCCTGACTTTC.

This clone was recorded a few times. This CDR3 reads CASSDARTVGWAFF. Written as DNA, the CDR3 is TGTGCCAGCAGTGACGCCAGGACAGTGGGGTGGGCTTTCTTT. This chain connects TRBV6-1 to TRBJ1-1, with D possibly matching TRBD1 (6 bases). Germline V gives CDR1 MNHNS, CDR2 SASEGT. Trimming shortened V by 3 bases and J by 11 bases, and 19 bases separated the two germline ends. The CDR3 is made up of 14 amino acids.

This chain joins TRBV5-1 and TRBJ2-3; D is unclear. The CDR3 sequence is 14 residues long. The germline V and J ends were trimmed by 0 bases and 2 bases, with 7 bases remaining between them. The germline V gene encodes CDR1 SGHRS and CDR2 YFSETQ. This CDR3 is CASSLDRTTDTQYF. The CDR3 DNA sequence: TGCGCCAGCAGCTTGGACAGAACCACAGATACGCAGTATTTT.

The CDR3: CASSPGISYNEQFF. CDR3 bases: TGTGCCAGCAGCCCCGGGATCTCCTACAATGAGCAGTTCTTC. This chain links TRBV11-3 with TRBJ2-1, with TRBD2 as a possible D gene (5 bases). Germline assignment: CDR1 SGHNT and CDR2 YENEEA. Trimming took 5 bases from V and 0 from J, leaving 8 bases between them. This CDR3 spans 14 amino acids.

The chain combines TRBV3-1 (or the pseudogene TRBV3-2) with TRBJ2-1; D may be TRBD2 (6 bases). The V and J ends lost 1 base and 4 bases respectively, with 8 bases between them. The germline CDR1 and CDR2 sequences are LGHDT and YNNKEL (reference sequence). The CDR3 length is 14 residues. The CDR3 DNA reads TGTGCCAGCAGCCAAGCGGGGACTTACAATGAGCAGTTCTTC. Translating it yields CASSQAGTYNEQFF.

The chain recombines TRBV10-3 with TRBJ2-4; weak D call: TRBD1 (7 bases). The V end was cut by 5 bases, the J end by 11 bases, with 13 bases between. Germline CDR1 reads ENHRY; CDR2 reads SYGVKD. The CDR3 runs to 12 residues. The CDR3 is CAISQTGEVQYF. CDR3 DNA sequence: TGTGCCATCAGTCAAACAGGGGAGGTTCAGTACTTC.

The chain uses TRBV18 and TRBJ1-5; 7 bases align to TRBD1. This CDR3 is 17 amino acids long. Germline lookup yields CDR1 KGHSH and CDR2 LQKENI. Trimming at V came to 3 bases and at J to 0 bases, leaving 8 bases not matched to a gene. The CDR3 reads CASSPVGGQNSNQPQHF. In DNA, the CDR3 is TGTGCCAGCTCACCGGTAGGGGGACAGAATAGCAATCAGCCCCAGCATTTT.

The genes are TRBV7-8 and TRBJ2-7; 7 positions agree with TRBD1. V shed 5 bases and J 5 bases; nucleotides not matched to a gene: 6. The V gene's germline CDR1 is SGHVS and CDR2 FQNEAQ. The CDR3 is made up of 13 amino acids. The CDR3 region is CASSTDRANEQYF. CDR3 nucleotide sequence: TGTGCCAGCAGCACTGACAGGGCCAACGAGCAGTACTTC.

The gene calls are TRBV15 and TRBJ2-3; D gene ambiguous. Trimming removed 3 bases from V and 8 bases from J, with 12 bases in between. CDR1 is LNHNV, CDR2 YYDKDF, per germline (reference sequence). The CDR3 is made up of 13 amino acids. The CDR3, as DNA: TGTGCCACCAGCAGTGTTCCTTCAGGTACGCAGTATTTT. Translation: CATSSVPSGTQYF.

The rearrangement links TRBV20-1 to TRBJ2-1, with 16 bases that match TRBD2. With V trimmed by 3 bases and J by 6 bases, 5 bases remained unmatched. Per germline, CDR1 DFQATT and CDR2 SNEGSKA (reference sequence). The CDR3 sequence is 16 residues long. CDR3: CSASGTSGRAGNEQFF. The CDR3 coding sequence is TGCAGTGCTAGTGGGACTAGCGGGAGGGCGGGCAATGAGCAGTTCTTC.

This chain connects TRBV11-2 to TRBJ2-3; 13 nucleotides agree with TRBD2. CDR1 and CDR2 from the germline V gene are SGHAT and FQNNGV. The CDR3 runs 15 residues. The ends lost 4 bases at V and 5 bases at J; junction bases unmatched: 3. The CDR3 sequence is CASSSGLAGRDTQYF. CDR3 bases: TGTGCCAGCAGCTCGGGACTAGCGGGGAGAGATACGCAGTATTTT.

The V gene is TRBV2, the J gene TRBJ2-5, with unresolved D. Looked up from germline, CDR1 is SNHLY and CDR2 is FYNNEI. The CDR3 consists of 15 residues. The V end was cut by 2 bases, the J end by 2 bases, with 12 bases between. CDR3 DNA: TGTGCCAGCAGTGAATTGTCACAGAGACAAGAGACCCAGTACTTC. This translates into CASSELSQRQETQYF.

This clone was seen once. The genes are TRBV5-4 and TRBJ2-5; 10 nucleotides line up with TRBD2. From germline, CDR1 is SGHNT and CDR2 YYREEE (reference sequence). This CDR3 is built from 18 residues. J was trimmed by 4 bases and V by 5 bases; bases with no gene match: 17. The CDR3 here is CASRRQGLAGGPGETQYF. DNA of the CDR3: TGTGCCAGCAGGCGACAGGGGTTAGCGGGAGGCCCGGGAGAGACCCAGTACTTC.

The chain links TRBV6-5 to TRBJ1-2; D gene ambiguous. Trimming removed 8 bases at V and 4 bases at J, with 8 bases between. Germline V gene sequence: CDR1 MNHEY, CDR2 SVGAGI. The CDR3 consists of 11 residues. CDR3 amino acids: CASGNSYGYTF. The DNA of the CDR3 is TGTGCCAGCGGAAACAGCTATGGCTACACCTTC.

The chain employs TRBV6-5 and TRBJ2-2; 11 bases agree with TRBD1. The V gene end was trimmed by 6 bases and the J gene end by 4 bases; junction bases not matched to a gene: 4. CDR3 size: 15 residues. Germline V gene data show CDR1 as MNHEY and CDR2 as SVGAGI. In DNA, the CDR3 is TGTGCCAGCAGGAGAGGACAGGGGGCCACCGGGGAGCTGTTTTTT. Its protein is CASRRGQGATGELFF.

V and J are TRBV10-1 and TRBJ1-2; D may be TRBD1 (6 bases). Between the trimmed V and J ends, which lost 3 bases and 3 bases, there was a span of 8 bases. The CDR3 runs 13 residues. Germline V lookup: CDR1 WNHNN, CDR2 SYGVQD (reference sequence). DNA for the CDR3: TGCGCCAGCAGTGACCAGGGGCACTATGGCTACACCTTC. It specifies CASSDQGHYGYTF.

The chain joins TRBV30 to TRBJ1-2, with 8 bases identical to TRBD1. The CDR3 contains 12 residues. The germline V gene encodes CDR1 GTSNPN and CDR2 SVGIG (reference sequence). The J segment lost 4 bases and the V segment lost 4 bases, leaving 2 bases of the junction unmatched. The CDR3, as DNA: TGTGCCTGGAATACAGGGGGCTATGGCTACACCTTC. It yields the protein CAWNTGGYGYTF.

This clone was counted many times. The chain combines TRBV7-9 with TRBJ2-5; TRBD1 matches at 11 bases. With 5 bases clipped from V and 2 bases from J, the junction kept 10 bases outside the gene matches. The CDR3 length is 17 residues. Germline CDR1 is SEHNR and CDR2 is FQNEAQ (reference sequence). CDR3 region: CASSTWTGGVGQETQYF. CDR3 nucleotide sequence: TGTGCCAGCAGCACCTGGACAGGGGGCGTGGGGCAAGAGACCCAGTACTTC.

The J gene is TRBJ2-1, the V gene TRBV20-1, with D maybe TRBD2 (5 bases). The CDR3 length is 13 residues. Germline CDR1 and CDR2: DFQATT and SNEGSKA (reference sequence). Deletions cut 3 bases from V and 7 bases from J, with 13 bases between. CDR3 loop: CSASSPRGNEQFF. The CDR3 DNA reads as TGCAGTGCTAGTTCCCCACGGGGAAATGAGCAGTTCTTC.

The J gene is TRBJ2-2, the V gene TRBV5-1, with 8 positions matching TRBD2. Germline CDR1 is SGHRS and CDR2 is YFSETQ. The CDR3 consists of 15 residues. The V gene end was trimmed by 3 bases and the J gene end by 7 bases; junction bases not matched to a gene: 8. CDR3 protein: CASSSYGTRGGELFF. The CDR3 DNA reads as TGCGCCAGCAGCTCATACGGGACTAGGGGCGGGGAGCTGTTTTTT.

The V gene is TRBV11-1, the J gene TRBJ2-5, with D perhaps TRBD1 (5 bases). This CDR3 contains 16 residues. Germline V lookup: CDR1 SGHAT, CDR2 FQDESV (reference sequence). Trimming stripped 1 base from V and 1 base from J, with 13 bases between. CDR3 DNA sequence: TGTGCCAGCAGCTTAGGCAGGGATGGCCTCCAAGAGACCCAGTACTTC. Its protein is CASSLGRDGLQETQYF.

V gene TRBV19 combines with J gene TRBJ1-2; 8 bases match TRBD1. The CDR3 has 16 residues. After removal of 1 base from V and 5 bases from J, the junction contained 9 bases not matched to a gene. The germline V gene has CDR1 LNHDA and CDR2 SQIVND (reference sequence). The DNA of the CDR3 is TGTGCCAGTAGTATAGTCGGACAGGGTCTATTGTATGGCTACACCTTC. Protein: CASSIVGQGLLYGYTF.

This clone was seen a single time. The gene calls are TRBV29-1 and TRBJ1-1; maybe TRBD1 (6 bases). CDR3 length: 13 amino acids. The germline gives CDR1 SQVTM, CDR2 ANQGSEA. Trimming took 7 bases from V and 0 from J, leaving 12 bases between them. The CDR3 is CSARGGLNTEAFF. The CDR3 DNA follows: TGCAGCGCCCGAGGGGGTTTGAACACTGAAGCTTTCTTT.

This sequence joins TRBV13 and TRBJ2-2; maybe TRBD2 (6 bases). Trimming removed 4 bases at V and 1 base at J, with 16 bases between. The germline CDR1 and CDR2 sequences are PRHDT and FYEKMQ (reference sequence). This CDR3 contains 17 residues. The CDR3 bases are TGTGCCAGCAGCTCGGGCAACCAGCGGGTGAACACCGGGGAGCTGTTTTTT. It codes for CASSSGNQRVNTGELFF.

This chain uses TRBV7-3 with TRBJ2-2; 8 bases are shared with TRBD2. V lost 7 bases and J lost 12; bases outside the gene matches: 10. Germline CDR1 SGHTA, CDR2 FQGTGA. This CDR3 region has 13 residues. The CDR3 protein is CASTLHRGGQLFF. CDR3 in DNA: TGTGCCAGCACTCTTCACCGGGGGGGCCAGCTGTTTTTT.